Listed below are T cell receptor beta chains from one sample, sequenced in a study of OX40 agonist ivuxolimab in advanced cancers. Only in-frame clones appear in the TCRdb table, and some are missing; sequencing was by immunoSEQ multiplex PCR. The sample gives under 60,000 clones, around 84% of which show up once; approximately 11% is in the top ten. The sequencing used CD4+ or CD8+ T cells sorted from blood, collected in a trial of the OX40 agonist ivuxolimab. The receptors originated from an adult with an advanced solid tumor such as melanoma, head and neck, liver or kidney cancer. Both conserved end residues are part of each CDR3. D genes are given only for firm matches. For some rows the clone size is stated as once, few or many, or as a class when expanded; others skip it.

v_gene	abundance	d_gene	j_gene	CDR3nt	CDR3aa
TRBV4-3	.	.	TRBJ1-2	TGCGCCAGCAGCCGAACAAGGGGGGACTATGGCTACACCTTC	CASSRTRGDYGYTF
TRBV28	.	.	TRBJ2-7	TGTGCCAGCAGTTTAACAAGCTACTACGAGCAGTACTTC	CASSLTSYYEQYF
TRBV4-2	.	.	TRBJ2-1	TGTGCCAGCAGCCGGGGGCCGGGCAATGAGCAGTTCTTC	CASSRGPGNEQFF
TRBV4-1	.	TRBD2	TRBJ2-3	TGCGCCAGCAGCCAACGGTCCAGCGGGACTGGCACAGATACGCAGTATTTT	CASSQRSSGTGTDTQYF
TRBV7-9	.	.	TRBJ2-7	TGTGCCAGCAGCTTCCCCAAGACAAGGGGATCCTACGAGCAGTACTTC	CASSFPKTRGSYEQYF
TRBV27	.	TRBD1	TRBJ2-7	TGTGCCAGCAGGAGTCGGACAGGCCGATTCGAAGAGCAGTACTTC	CASRSRTGRFEEQYF
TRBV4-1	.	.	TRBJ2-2	TGCGCCAGCAGCCAAGAAGACCGGCCCACCGGGGAGCTGTTTTTT	CASSQEDRPTGELFF
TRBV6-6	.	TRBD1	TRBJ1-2	TGTGCCAGCAGTTACAAAGGGACAGGGCTTCTTGATGGCTACACCTTC	CASSYKGTGLLDGYTF
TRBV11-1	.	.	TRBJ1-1	TGTGCCAGCAGCTTAGCTGGGGGACTGAACACTGAAGCTTTCTTT	CASSLAGGLNTEAFF
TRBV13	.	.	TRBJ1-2	TGTGCCAGCAGCCTGGGACGGGCGGCTGGCTACACCTTC	CASSLGRAAGYTF
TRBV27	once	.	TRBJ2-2	TGTGCCAGCAGGGGGAATGGGGGCACCGGGGAGCTGTTTTTT	CASRGNGGTGELFF
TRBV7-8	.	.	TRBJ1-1	TGTGCCAGCAGCTTAGTGGCTGCCGAAGCTTTCTTT	CASSLVAAEAFF
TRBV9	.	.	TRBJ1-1	TGTGCCAGCAGCGTAGGGGGGGCCGACACTGAAGCTTTCTTT	CASSVGGADTEAFF
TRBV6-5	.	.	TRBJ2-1	TGTGCCAGCACCCAATACACCAATGAGCAGTTCTTC	CASTQYTNEQFF
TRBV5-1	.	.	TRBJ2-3	TGCGCCAGCAGCTTGTACGGGAGAGGCACAGATACGCAGTATTTT	CASSLYGRGTDTQYF
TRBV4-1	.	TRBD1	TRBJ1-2	TGCGCCAGCAGCCAGAAAACAGGGGTCGTTAACTATGGCTACACCTTC	CASSQKTGVVNYGYTF
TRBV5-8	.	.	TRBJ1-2	TGTGCCAGCAGCTTGGGAACTGGGGCAGACGGGGATGGCTACACCTTC	CASSLGTGADGDGYTF
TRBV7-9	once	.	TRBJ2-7	TGTGCCAGCAGCTTAGAGGATCGCTACGAGCAGTACTTC	CASSLEDRYEQYF
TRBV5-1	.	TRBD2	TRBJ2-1	TGCGCCAGCAGCTCCCGACTAGCGGGAGGCTACAATGAGCAGTTCTTC	CASSSRLAGGYNEQFF
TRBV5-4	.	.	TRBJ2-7	TGTGCCAGCAGCCAAGACGGGTCCTACGAGCAGTACTTC	CASSQDGSYEQYF
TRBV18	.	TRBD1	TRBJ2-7	TGTGCCAGCTCTCCGGGACAGGGGCAGAGTACAGCCTACGAGCAGTACTTC	CASSPGQGQSTAYEQYF
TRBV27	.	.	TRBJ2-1	TGTGCCAGCAGCCTCGGGCGGAACAATGAGCAGTTCTTC	CASSLGRNNEQFF
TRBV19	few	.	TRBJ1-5	TGTGCCAGTAGTACGACCGAGAGACAGCCCCAGCATTTT	CASSTTERQPQHF
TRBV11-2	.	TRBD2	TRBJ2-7	TGTGCCAGCAGCTTAGAGGGACTAGCGGCCGAGCAGTACTTC	CASSLEGLAAEQYF
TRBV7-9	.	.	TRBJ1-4	TGTGCCAGCAGCTTGGTGGGGGTGAGAGAAAAACTGTTTTTT	CASSLVGVREKLFF
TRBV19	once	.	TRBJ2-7	TGTGCCAGTAGTATCACCGGGACACTCTCCTACGAGCAGTACTTC	CASSITGTLSYEQYF
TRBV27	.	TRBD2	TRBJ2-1	TGTGCCAGCAGCCATCGGGGGGAAGAGCAGTTCTTC	CASSHRGEEQFF
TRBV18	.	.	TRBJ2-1	TGTGCCAGCGCCGGGACAACGGGAAATGAGCAGTTCTTC	CASAGTTGNEQFF
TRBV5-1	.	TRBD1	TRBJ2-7	TGCGCCAGCAGCTTGGCCGGGACAGGGAAATACGAGCAGTACTTC	CASSLAGTGKYEQYF
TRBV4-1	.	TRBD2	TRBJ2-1	TGCGCCAGCAGCCAAGTAGCGGGAGGTGGCAATGAGCAGTTCTTC	CASSQVAGGGNEQFF
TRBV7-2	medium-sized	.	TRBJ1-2	TGTGCCAGCAGCGTCACACCCCGCGGGGGCTACACCTTC	CASSVTPRGGYTF
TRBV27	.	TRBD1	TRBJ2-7	TGTGCCAGCAGTTTTGGACAGGGGGGTTACGAGCAGTACTTC	CASSFGQGGYEQYF
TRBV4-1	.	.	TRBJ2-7	TGCGCCAGCAGCCAAGATCGAGGGACGAACTACGAGCAGTACTTC	CASSQDRGTNYEQYF
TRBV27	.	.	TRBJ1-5	TGTGCCAGCCGTTCCGGGCCCGGTGGCAATCAGCCCCAGCATTTT	CASRSGPGGNQPQHF
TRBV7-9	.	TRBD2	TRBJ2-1	TGTGCCAGCAGCGGGGGACTAGCGGGAGTTAATGAGCAGTTCTTC	CASSGGLAGVNEQFF
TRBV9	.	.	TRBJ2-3	TGTGCCAGCACCCCCGGAAGGGGGAGCACAGATACGCAGTATTTT	CASTPGRGSTDTQYF